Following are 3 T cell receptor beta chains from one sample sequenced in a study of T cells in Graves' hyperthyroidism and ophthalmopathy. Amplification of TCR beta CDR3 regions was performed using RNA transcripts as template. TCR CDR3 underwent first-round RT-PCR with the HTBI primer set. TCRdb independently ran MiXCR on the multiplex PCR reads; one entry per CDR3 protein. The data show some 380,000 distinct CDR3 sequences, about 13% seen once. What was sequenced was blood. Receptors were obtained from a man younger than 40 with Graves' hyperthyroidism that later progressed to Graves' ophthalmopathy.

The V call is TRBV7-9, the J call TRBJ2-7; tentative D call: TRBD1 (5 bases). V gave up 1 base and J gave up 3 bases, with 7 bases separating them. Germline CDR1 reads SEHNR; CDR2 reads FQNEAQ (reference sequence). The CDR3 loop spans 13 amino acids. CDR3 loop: CASSLDDSYEQYF. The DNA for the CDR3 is TGTGCCAGCAGCTTAGATGACAGCTACGAGCAGTACTTC.

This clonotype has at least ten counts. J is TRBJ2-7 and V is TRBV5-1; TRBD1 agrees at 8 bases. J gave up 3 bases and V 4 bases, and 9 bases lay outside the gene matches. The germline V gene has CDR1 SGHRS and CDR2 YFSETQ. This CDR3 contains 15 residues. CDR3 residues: CASSPGQGSDYEQYF. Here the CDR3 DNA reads TGCGCCAGCAGCCCCGGACAGGGCAGCGACTACGAGCAGTACTTC.

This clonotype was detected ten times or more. CDR3 in DNA: TGTGCCAGCAGCGTCTGTAGGACACCGAACACTGAAGCTTTCTTT. It is translated as CASSVCRTPNTEAFF. This chain connects TRBV9 to TRBJ1-1, with a possible D match to TRBD1 (5 bases). Trimming removed 2 bases at V and 1 base at J, with 12 bases between. Germline CDR1 is SGDLS and CDR2 is YYNGEE. The CDR3 covers 15 residues.